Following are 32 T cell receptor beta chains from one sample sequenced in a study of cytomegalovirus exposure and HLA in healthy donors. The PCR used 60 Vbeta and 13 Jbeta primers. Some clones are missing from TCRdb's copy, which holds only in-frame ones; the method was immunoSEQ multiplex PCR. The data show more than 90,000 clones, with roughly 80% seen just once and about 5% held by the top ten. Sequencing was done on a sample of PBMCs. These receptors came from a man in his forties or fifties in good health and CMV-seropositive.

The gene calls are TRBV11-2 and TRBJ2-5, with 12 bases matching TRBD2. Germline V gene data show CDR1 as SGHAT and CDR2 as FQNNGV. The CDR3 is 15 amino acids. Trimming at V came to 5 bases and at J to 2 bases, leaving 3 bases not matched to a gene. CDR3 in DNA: TGTGCCAGCAGCACCGGACTAGCGGGGCAAGAGACCCAGTACTTC. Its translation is CASSTGLAGQETQYF. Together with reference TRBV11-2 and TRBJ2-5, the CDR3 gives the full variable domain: EAGVAQSPRYKIIEKRQSVAFWCNPISGHATLYWYQQILGQGPKLLIQFQNNGVVDDSQLPKDRFSAERLKGVDSTLKIQPAKLEDSAVYLCASSTGLAGQETQYFGPGTRLLVL.

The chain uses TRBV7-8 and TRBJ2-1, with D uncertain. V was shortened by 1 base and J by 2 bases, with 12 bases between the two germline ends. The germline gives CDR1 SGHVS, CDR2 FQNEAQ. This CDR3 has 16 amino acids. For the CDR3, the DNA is TGTGCCAGCAGCTTAGTCTTCGCTAGTGCCTACAATGAGCAGTTCTTC. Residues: CASSLVFASAYNEQFF.

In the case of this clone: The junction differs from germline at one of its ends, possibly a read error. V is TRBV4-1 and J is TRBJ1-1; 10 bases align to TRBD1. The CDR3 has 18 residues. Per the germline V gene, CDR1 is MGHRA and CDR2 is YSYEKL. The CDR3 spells CASSQEPGQGLRNPEAFF. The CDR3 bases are TGCGCCAGCAGCCAAGAACCGGGACAGGGGCTTCGGAACCCTGAAGCTTTCTTT.

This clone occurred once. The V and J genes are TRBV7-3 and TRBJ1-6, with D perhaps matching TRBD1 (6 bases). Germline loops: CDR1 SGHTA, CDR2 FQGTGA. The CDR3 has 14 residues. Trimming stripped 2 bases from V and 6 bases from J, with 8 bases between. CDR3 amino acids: CASSLGQTNSPLHF. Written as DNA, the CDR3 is TGTGCCAGCAGCTTAGGACAGACTAATTCACCCCTCCACTTT. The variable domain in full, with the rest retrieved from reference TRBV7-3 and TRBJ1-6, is GAGVSQTPSNKVTEKGKYVELRCDPISGHTALYWYRQSLGQGPEFLIYFQGTGAADDSGLPNDRFFAVRPEGSVSTLKIQRTERGDSAVYLCASSLGQTNSPLHFGNGTRLTVT.

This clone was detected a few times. CDR3 bases: TGTGCCTGGGGCAACCGGGACAGTCAAACCTACGAGCAGTACTTC. Protein sequence: CAWGNRDSQTYEQYF. The chain combines TRBV30 with TRBJ2-7, with 7 bases fitting TRBD1. This CDR3 has 15 amino acids. Looked up from germline, CDR1 is GTSNPN and CDR2 is SVGIG (reference sequence). V lost 5 bases and J lost 2; bases outside the gene matches: 12.

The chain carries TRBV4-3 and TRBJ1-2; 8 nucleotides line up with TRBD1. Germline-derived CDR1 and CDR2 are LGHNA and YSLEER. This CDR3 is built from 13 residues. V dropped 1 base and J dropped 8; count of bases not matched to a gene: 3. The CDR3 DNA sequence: TGCGCCAGCAGCCAAGGACAGGGGACGGGCTACACCTTC. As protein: CASSQGQGTGYTF.

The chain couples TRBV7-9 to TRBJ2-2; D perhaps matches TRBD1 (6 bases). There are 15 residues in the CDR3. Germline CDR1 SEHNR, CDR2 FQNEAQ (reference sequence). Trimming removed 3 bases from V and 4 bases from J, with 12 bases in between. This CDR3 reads CASSFYRDGTGELFF. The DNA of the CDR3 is TGTGCCAGCAGCTTTTACAGGGATGGCACCGGGGAGCTGTTTTTT.

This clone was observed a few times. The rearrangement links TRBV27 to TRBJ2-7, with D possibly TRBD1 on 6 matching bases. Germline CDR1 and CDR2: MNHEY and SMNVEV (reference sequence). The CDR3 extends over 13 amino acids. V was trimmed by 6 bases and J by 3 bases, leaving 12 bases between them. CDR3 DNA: TGTGCCAGCAGAAAACAGGGTGGCTACGAGCAGTACTTC. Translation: CASRKQGGYEQYF.

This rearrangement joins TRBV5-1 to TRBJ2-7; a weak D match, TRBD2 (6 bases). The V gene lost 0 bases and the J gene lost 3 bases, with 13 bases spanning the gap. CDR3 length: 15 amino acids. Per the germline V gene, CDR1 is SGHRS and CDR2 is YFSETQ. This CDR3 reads CASSLGQEGFYEQYF. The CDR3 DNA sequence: TGCGCCAGCAGCTTGGGGCAGGAGGGATTCTACGAGCAGTACTTC.

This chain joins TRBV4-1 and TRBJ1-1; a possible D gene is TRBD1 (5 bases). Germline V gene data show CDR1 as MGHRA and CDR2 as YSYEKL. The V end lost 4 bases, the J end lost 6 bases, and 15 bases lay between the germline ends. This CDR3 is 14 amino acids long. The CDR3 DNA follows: TGCGCCAGCAGCCCGGGCAGGGTGGCCCCTGAAGCTTTCTTT. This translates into CASSPGRVAPEAFF.

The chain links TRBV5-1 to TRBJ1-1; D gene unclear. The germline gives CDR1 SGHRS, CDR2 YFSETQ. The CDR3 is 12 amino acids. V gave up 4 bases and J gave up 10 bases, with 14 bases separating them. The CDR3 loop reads CASSDERKRAFF. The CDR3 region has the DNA TGCGCCAGCAGCGACGAGCGAAAGAGAGCTTTCTTT.

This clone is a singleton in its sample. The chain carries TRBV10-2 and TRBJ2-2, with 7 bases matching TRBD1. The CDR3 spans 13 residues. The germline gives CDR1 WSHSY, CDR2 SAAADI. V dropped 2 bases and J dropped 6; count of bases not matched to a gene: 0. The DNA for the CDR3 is TGCGCCAGCAGTGAGCAGGGGGCCGGGGAGCTGTTTTTT. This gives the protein CASSEQGAGELFF.

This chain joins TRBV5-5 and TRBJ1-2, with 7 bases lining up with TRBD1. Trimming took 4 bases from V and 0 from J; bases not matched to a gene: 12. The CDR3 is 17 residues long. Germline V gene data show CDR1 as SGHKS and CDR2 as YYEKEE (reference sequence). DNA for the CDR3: TGTGCCAGCAGCCCCAGACAGGGTACCCACCCTAACTATGGCTACACCTTC. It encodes CASSPRQGTHPNYGYTF.

This CDR3 reads CASSRRTSGSSTDTQYF. In DNA, the CDR3 is TGCGCCAGCAGCCGGAGGACTAGCGGTTCTAGCACAGATACGCAGTATTTT. The chain links TRBV4-1 to TRBJ2-3; 10 bases agree with TRBD2. With 4 bases clipped from V and 0 bases from J, the junction kept 7 bases outside the gene matches. The CDR3 totals 17 residues. The germline V gene encodes CDR1 MGHRA and CDR2 YSYEKL.

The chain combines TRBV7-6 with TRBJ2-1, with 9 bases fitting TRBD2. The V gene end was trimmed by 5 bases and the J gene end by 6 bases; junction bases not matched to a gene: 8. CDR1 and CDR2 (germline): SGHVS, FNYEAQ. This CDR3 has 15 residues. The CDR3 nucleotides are TGTGCCAGCAGCGCTCTCAGCGGGAGGTTCAATGAGCAGTTCTTC. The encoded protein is CASSALSGRFNEQFF.

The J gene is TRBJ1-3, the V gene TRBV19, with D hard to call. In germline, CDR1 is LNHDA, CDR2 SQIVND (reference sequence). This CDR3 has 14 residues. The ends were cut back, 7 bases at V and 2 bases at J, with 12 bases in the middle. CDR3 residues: CASNPLQAGNTIYF. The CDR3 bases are TGTGCCAGTAACCCACTACAAGCTGGAAACACCATATATTTT.

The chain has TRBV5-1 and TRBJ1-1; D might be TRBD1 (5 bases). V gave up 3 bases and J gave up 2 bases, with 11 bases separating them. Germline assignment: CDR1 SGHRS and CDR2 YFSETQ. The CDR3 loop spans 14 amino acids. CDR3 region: CASSSTGANTEAFF. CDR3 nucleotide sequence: TGCGCCAGCAGCTCCACAGGAGCTAACACTGAAGCTTTCTTT. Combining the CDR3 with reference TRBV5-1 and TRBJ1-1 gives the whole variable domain KAGVTQTPRYLIKTRGQQVTLSCSPISGHRSVSWYQQTPGQGLQFLFEYFSETQRNKGNFPGRFSGRQFSNSRSEMNVSTLELGDSALYLCASSSTGANTEAFFGQGTRLTVV.

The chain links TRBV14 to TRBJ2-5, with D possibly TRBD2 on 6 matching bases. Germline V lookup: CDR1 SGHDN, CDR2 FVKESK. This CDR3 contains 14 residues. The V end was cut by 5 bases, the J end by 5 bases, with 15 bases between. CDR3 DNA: TGTGCCAGCAGCTCTTTGGGGGGAGGCGAGACCCAGTACTTC. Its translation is CASSSLGGGETQYF.

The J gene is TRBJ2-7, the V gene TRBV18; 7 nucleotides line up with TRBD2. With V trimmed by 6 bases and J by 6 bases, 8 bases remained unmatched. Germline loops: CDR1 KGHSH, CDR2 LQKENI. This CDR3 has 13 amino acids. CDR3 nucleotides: TGTGCCAGCTCCCCAGGGAGGGGCCGCGAGCAGTACTTC. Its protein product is CASSPGRGREQYF.

DNA for the CDR3: TGCGCCAGCAGCTTGGATGCAGAGGTTAACTATGGCTACACCTTC. It codes for CASSLDAEVNYGYTF. The chain joins TRBV5-1 to TRBJ1-2; D not resolved. The germline gives CDR1 SGHRS, CDR2 YFSETQ. Trimming pared 0 bases from V and 1 base from J, leaving 10 bases between. The CDR3 extends over 15 amino acids.

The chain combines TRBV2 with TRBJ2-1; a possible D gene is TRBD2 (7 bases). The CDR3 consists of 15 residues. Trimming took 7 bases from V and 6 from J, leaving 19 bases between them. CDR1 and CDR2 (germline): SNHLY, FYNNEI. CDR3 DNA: TGTGCCAGCACTGACGGGGGGCGATCCCTCAATGAGCAGTTCTTC. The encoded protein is CASTDGGRSLNEQFF.

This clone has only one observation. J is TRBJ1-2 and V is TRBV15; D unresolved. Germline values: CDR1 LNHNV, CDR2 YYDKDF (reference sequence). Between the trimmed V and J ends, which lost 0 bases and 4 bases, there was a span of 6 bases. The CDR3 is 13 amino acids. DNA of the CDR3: TGTGCCACCAGCAGAGATGGGCTCTATGGCTACACCTTC. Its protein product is CATSRDGLYGYTF.

CDR3 amino acids: CASTRDWANEKLFF. The DNA of the CDR3 is TGTGCCAGCACCCGGGACTGGGCTAATGAAAAACTGTTTTTT. The V gene is TRBV6-6, the J gene TRBJ1-4; tentative D call: TRBD1 (5 bases). The CDR3 totals 14 residues. Germline V gene sequence: CDR1 MNHNY, CDR2 SVGAGI (reference sequence). Trimming shortened V by 7 bases and J by 3 bases, and 12 bases separated the two germline ends.

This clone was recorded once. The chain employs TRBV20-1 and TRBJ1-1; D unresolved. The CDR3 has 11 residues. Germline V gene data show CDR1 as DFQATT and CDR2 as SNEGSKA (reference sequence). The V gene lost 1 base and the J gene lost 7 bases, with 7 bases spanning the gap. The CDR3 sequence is CSARAHGEAFF. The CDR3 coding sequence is TGCAGTGCTAGAGCCCACGGTGAAGCTTTCTTT.

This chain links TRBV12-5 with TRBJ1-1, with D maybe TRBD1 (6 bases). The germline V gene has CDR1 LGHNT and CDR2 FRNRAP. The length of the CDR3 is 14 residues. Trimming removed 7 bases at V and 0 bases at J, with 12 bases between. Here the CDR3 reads CASVSGGMNTEAFF. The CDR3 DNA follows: TGTGCTAGTGTCAGCGGGGGCATGAACACTGAAGCTTTCTTT. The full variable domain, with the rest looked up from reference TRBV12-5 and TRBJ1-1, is DARVTQTPRHKVTEMGQEVTMRCQPILGHNTVFWYRQTMMQGLELLAYFRNRAPLDDSGMPKDRFSAEMPDATLATLKIQPSEPRDSAVYFCASVSGGMNTEAFFGQGTRLTVV.

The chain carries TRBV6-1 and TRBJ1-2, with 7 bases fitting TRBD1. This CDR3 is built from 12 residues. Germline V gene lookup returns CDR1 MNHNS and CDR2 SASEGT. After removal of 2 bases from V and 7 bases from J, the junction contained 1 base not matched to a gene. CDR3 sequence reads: CASSEQGVGYTF. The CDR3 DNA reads TGTGCCAGCAGTGAACAGGGGGTTGGCTACACCTTC.

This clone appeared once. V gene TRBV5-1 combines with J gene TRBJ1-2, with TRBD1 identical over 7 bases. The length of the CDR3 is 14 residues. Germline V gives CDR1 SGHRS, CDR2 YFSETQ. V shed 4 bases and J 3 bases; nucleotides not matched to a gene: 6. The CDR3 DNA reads TGCGCCAGCAGCCCGATGACAGGGTACTATGGCTACACCTTC. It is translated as CASSPMTGYYGYTF.

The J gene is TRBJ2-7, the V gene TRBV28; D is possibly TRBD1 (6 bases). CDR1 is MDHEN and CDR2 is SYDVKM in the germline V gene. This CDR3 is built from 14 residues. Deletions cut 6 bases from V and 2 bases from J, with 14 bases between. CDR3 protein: CASSRRTVAYEQYF. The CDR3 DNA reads TGTGCCAGCAGCCGGCGGACAGTTGCCTACGAGCAGTACTTC.

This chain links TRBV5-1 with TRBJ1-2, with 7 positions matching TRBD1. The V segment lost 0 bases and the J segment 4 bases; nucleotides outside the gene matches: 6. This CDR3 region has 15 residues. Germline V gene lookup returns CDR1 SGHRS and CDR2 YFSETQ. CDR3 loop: CASSLGDRMGYGYTF. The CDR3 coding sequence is TGCGCCAGCAGCTTGGGGGACAGAATGGGCTATGGCTACACCTTC.

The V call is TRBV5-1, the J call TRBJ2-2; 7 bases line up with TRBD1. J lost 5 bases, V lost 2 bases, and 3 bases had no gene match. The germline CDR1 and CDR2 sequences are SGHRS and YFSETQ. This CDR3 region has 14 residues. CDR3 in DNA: TGCGCCAGCAGCTTTGACAGGGAGACCGGGGAGCTGTTTTTT. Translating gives CASSFDRETGELFF.

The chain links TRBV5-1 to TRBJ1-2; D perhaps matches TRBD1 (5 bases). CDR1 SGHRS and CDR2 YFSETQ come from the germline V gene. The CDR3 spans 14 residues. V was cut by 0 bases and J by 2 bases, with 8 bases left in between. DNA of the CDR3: TGCGCCAGCAGCTTGGTGGCAGGGAACTATGGCTACACCTTC. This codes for CASSLVAGNYGYTF.

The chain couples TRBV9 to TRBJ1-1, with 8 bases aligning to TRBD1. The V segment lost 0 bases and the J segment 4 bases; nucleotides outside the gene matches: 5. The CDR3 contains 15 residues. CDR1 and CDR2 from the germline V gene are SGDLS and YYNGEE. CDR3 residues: CASSVDSQGVTEAFF. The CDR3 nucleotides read TGTGCCAGCAGCGTAGATTCACAGGGGGTCACTGAAGCTTTCTTT.